These 30 T cell receptor beta chains came from one sample sequenced in a study of blood T cell repertoires in COVID-19. Here immunoSEQ multiplex PCR was the method, and the copy in TCRdb shows in-frame clones only, minus some. The sample consists of 650,000 to 800,000 clones, 80% to 90% of them appearing once. Sequenced input: peripheral blood. The origin of the receptors is a woman aged 18-29 years with acute or convalescent COVID-19.

This chain connects TRBV7-9 to TRBJ2-1, with D possibly TRBD2 on 6 matching bases. The V gene's germline CDR1 is SEHNR and CDR2 FQNEAQ (reference sequence). The CDR3 spans 16 residues. With 4 bases removed from V and 3 bases from J, the gap between germline ends came to 16 bases. The CDR3 is CASSSWTPGGYNEQFF. CDR3 in DNA: TGTGCCAGCAGCTCCTGGACTCCCGGGGGCTACAATGAGCAGTTCTTC.

V usage is TRBV6-1 and J usage is TRBJ1-1; 10 bases agree with TRBD1. This CDR3 spans 15 amino acids. The germline V gene encodes CDR1 MNHNS and CDR2 SASEGT. The V segment lost 6 bases and the J segment 7 bases; nucleotides outside the gene matches: 11. The CDR3 DNA reads TGTGCCAGCAGACAGACCGGGACAGGGGCGGTTGAAGCTTTCTTT. Translation gives CASRQTGTGAVEAFF.

The V gene is TRBV18, the J gene TRBJ2-7, with TRBD2 matching 8 bases. J lost 7 bases, V lost 4 bases, and 12 bases had no gene match. The germline V gene encodes CDR1 KGHSH and CDR2 LQKENI. This CDR3 region has 15 residues. The CDR3: CASSHTGGALGEQYF. CDR3 nucleotides: TGTGCCAGCTCACATACCGGGGGGGCCTTAGGAGAGCAGTACTTC.

The chain has TRBV3-1 (or the pseudogene TRBV3-2) and TRBJ1-1; 12 nucleotides align to TRBD1. Germline V gene data show CDR1 as LGHDT and CDR2 as YNNKEL (reference sequence). This CDR3 contains 17 residues. J lost 11 bases, V lost 1 base, and 14 bases had no gene match. CDR3 nucleotide sequence: TGTGCCAGCAGCCAAGTCTCGACCGGGACAGGGGGCTTACGGGCTTTCTTT. The encoded protein is CASSQVSTGTGGLRAFF.

This CDR3 reads CAISESTRTYEQYF. The CDR3 region has the DNA TGTGCCATCAGTGAGTCAACACGTACCTACGAGCAGTACTTC. V usage is TRBV10-3 and J usage is TRBJ2-7; D not certain. V lost 0 bases and J lost 2, with 8 bases in between. Germline V gene sequence: CDR1 ENHRY, CDR2 SYGVKD. The CDR3 consists of 14 residues.

The rearrangement uses TRBV19 and TRBJ2-4; D might be TRBD1 (5 bases). The CDR3 loop spans 17 amino acids. The germline V gene encodes CDR1 LNHDA and CDR2 SQIVND (reference sequence). V dropped 7 bases and J dropped 0 bases, with 19 bases sitting between them. The CDR3 DNA reads TGTGCCAGTACAAACCCTGCAGGGAAGGGAGCCAAAAACATTCAGTACTTC. Amino acids: CASTNPAGKGAKNIQYF. The variable domain in full, completed from reference TRBV19 and TRBJ2-4, reads DGGITQSPKYLFRKEGQNVTLSCEQNLNHDAMYWYRQDPGQGLRLIYYSQIVNDFQKGDIAEGYSVSREKKESFPLTVTSAQKNPTAFYLCASTNPAGKGAKNIQYFGAGTRLSVL.

This chain links TRBV11-1 with TRBJ2-1; TRBD2 aligns across 7 bases. Trimming removed 3 bases from V and 9 bases from J; junction bases left unmatched: 8. There are 14 residues in the CDR3. Germline CDR1 SGHAT, CDR2 FQDESV (reference sequence). The CDR3 protein is CASSLAAGWGEQFF. The CDR3 DNA reads as TGTGCCAGCAGCTTGGCAGCGGGGTGGGGTGAGCAGTTCTTC.

The chain has TRBV29-1 and TRBJ1-2, with D possibly TRBD1 on 6 matching bases. In germline, CDR1 is SQVTM, CDR2 ANQGSEA. Trimming pared 3 bases from V and 8 bases from J, leaving 16 bases between. The CDR3 spans 13 residues. Here the CDR3 DNA reads TGCAGCGTTGATCGAGCAGGGACATCGGGCTACACCTTC. Residues: CSVDRAGTSGYTF.

The rearrangement joins TRBV11-3 to TRBJ2-2; no firm D call. Germline loops: CDR1 SGHNT, CDR2 YENEEA. Trimming took 5 bases from V and 0 from J, leaving 4 bases between them. The CDR3 extends over 13 amino acids. The CDR3 protein is CASSPTNTGELFF. The CDR3 DNA reads TGTGCCAGCAGCCCTACGAACACCGGGGAGCTGTTTTTT.

The table lists this clone with a count of one. The rearrangement links TRBV21-1 to TRBJ1-2; TRBD1, as called in the table, went unchecked against the DNA. TRBV21-1 is deemed a pseudogene. The CDR3 is made up of 18 amino acids. CDR3 amino acids: CASRPHPATGAPNYGYTF. DNA of the CDR3: TGTGCCAGCAGACCCCACCCGGCGACAGGGGCTCCTAACTATGGCTACACCTTC.

The genes are TRBV25-1 and TRBJ1-1; TRBD1 is a possible D gene (5 bases). The CDR3 is made up of 13 amino acids. Looked up from germline, CDR1 is MGHDK and CDR2 is SYGVNS. Trimming took 6 bases from V and 0 from J, leaving 8 bases between them. The CDR3: CASRGLLNTEAFF. CDR3 coding DNA: TGTGCCAGCAGGGGGCTCCTGAACACTGAAGCTTTCTTT. The full variable domain, completed using reference TRBV25-1 and TRBJ1-1, is EADIYQTPRYLVIGTGKKITLECSQTMGHDKMYWYQQDPGMELHLIHYSYGVNSTEKGDLSSESTVSRIRTEHFPLTLESARPSHTSQYLCASRGLLNTEAFFGQGTRLTVV.

The chain couples TRBV19 to TRBJ2-7; 9 nucleotides match TRBD1. V gave up 5 bases and J gave up 6 bases; unmatched junction bases: 11. From germline, CDR1 is LNHDA and CDR2 SQIVND (reference sequence). The length of the CDR3 is 15 residues. The chain's CDR3 is CASSVQRGQGTEQYF. CDR3 bases: TGTGCCAGTAGTGTCCAGCGAGGACAGGGGACCGAGCAGTACTTC. The full variable domain, completed using reference TRBV19 and TRBJ2-7, is DGGITQSPKYLFRKEGQNVTLSCEQNLNHDAMYWYRQDPGQGLRLIYYSQIVNDFQKGDIAEGYSVSREKKESFPLTVTSAQKNPTAFYLCASSVQRGQGTEQYFGPGTRLTVT.

This rearrangement joins TRBV30 to TRBJ2-3; 9 bases are a match to TRBD2. The length of the CDR3 is 13 residues. The germline CDR1 and CDR2 sequences are GTSNPN and SVGIG (reference sequence). Trimming cost V 7 bases and J 7 bases; bases outside gene matches: 9. The CDR3 DNA follows: TGTGCCTCACGGACTAGCGTAACTTATACGCAGTATTTT. Protein: CASRTSVTYTQYF. The variable domain in full, completed from reference TRBV30 and TRBJ2-3, reads SQTIHQWPATLVQPVGSPLSLECTVEGTSNPNLYWYRQAAGRGLQLLFYSVGIGQISSEVPQNLSASRPQDRQFILSSKKLLLSDSGFYLCASRTSVTYTQYFGPGTRLTVL.

This clone occurred a few times. This chain links TRBV2 with TRBJ1-5; D might be TRBD1 (6 bases). The CDR3 has 14 amino acids. The V and J ends lost 6 bases and 7 bases respectively, with 16 bases between them. Germline CDR1 reads SNHLY; CDR2 reads FYNNEI. The CDR3 is CASSLQGIGQPQHF. CDR3 DNA sequence: TGTGCCAGCAGCTTACAGGGAATCGGGCAGCCCCAGCATTTT.

This sequence joins TRBV15 and TRBJ2-7; 8 nucleotides align to TRBD2. The J segment lost 4 bases and the V segment lost 0 bases, leaving 17 bases of the junction unmatched. The length of the CDR3 is 19 residues. Germline assignment: CDR1 LNHNV and CDR2 YYDKDF (reference sequence). The CDR3 loop reads CATSRDNHGGTRQPYEQYF. CDR3 bases: TGTGCCACCAGCAGAGATAACCACGGGGGGACTAGACAGCCTTACGAGCAGTACTTC.

V and J are TRBV6-5 and TRBJ1-1, with 9 bases lining up with TRBD1. Germline V CDR1 and CDR2: MNHEY, SVGAGI. V lost 0 bases, J lost 5 bases, and 7 bases stayed unmatched. The CDR3 sequence is 16 residues long. Written as DNA, the CDR3 is TGTGCCAGCAGTTACTCGATAGGGACAGGGAGAACTGAAGCTTTCTTT. Protein: CASSYSIGTGRTEAFF.

The V gene is TRBV28, the J gene TRBJ1-5, with D perhaps matching TRBD1 (6 bases). CDR3 length: 15 amino acids. The ends were cut back, 7 bases at V and 0 bases at J, with 13 bases in the middle. The germline CDR1 and CDR2 sequences are MDHEN and SYDVKM. CDR3 in DNA: TGTGCCAGCAAAGGGGGGGGGAATAGCAATCAGCCCCAGCATTTT. It encodes CASKGGGNSNQPQHF.

In this sample, this clone turned up once. The chain recombines TRBV12-3 or TRBV12-4 with TRBJ1-2; D is undetermined. The CDR3 is 12 amino acids. Trimming removed 5 bases at V and 5 bases at J, with 9 bases between. The CDR3 DNA is TGTGCCAGCAGTCGTGACTGGTATGGCTACACCTTC. It encodes CASSRDWYGYTF.

Concerning this clone itself: A read error may account for a junction end that differs from germline. The genes are TRBV12-3 or TRBV12-4 and TRBJ1-1; D may be TRBD1 (5 bases). CDR3 length equals 12 residues. The CDR3 loop is CASSRQTLGIRF. In nucleotides, the CDR3 is TGTGCCAGCAGCCGACAGACCTTGGGTATACGATTT.

The chain employs TRBV7-2 and TRBJ1-3; TRBD1 matches 10 bases. CDR3 size: 18 residues. Losses at the gene ends were 2 bases for V and 3 bases for J; bases not matched to a gene: 10. The V gene's germline CDR1 is SGHTA and CDR2 FQGNSA. The CDR3 loop is CASSLTRQGALFGNTIYF. The CDR3 bases are TGTGCCAGCAGCTTAACCCGACAGGGGGCGCTTTTTGGAAACACCATATATTTT. Full variable domain (rest looked up from reference TRBV7-2 and TRBJ1-3): GAGVSQSPSNKVTEKGKDVELRCDPISGHTALYWYRQSLGQGLEFLIYFQGNSAPDKSGLPSDRFSAERTGGSVSTLTIQRTQQEDSAVYLCASSLTRQGALFGNTIYFGEGSWLTVV.

J is TRBJ2-7 and V is TRBV6-6, with 7 bases matching TRBD1. Germline CDR1 is MNHNY and CDR2 is SVGAGI (reference sequence). V lost 9 bases and J lost 2; bases outside the gene matches: 7. This CDR3 is 13 amino acids long. CDR3 protein: CASKDRDPYEQYF. DNA of the CDR3: TGTGCCAGTAAAGACAGGGATCCCTACGAGCAGTACTTC.

This chain connects TRBV5-6 to TRBJ1-2; possible D gene TRBD1, 5 bases. Germline V gene data show CDR1 as SGHDT and CDR2 as YYEEEE. Trimming left V 3 bases short and J 7 bases short, with 13 bases between. The CDR3 is made up of 13 amino acids. The CDR3 region is CASSWTPPRGYTF. In nucleotides, the CDR3 is TGTGCCAGCAGCTGGACACCTCCGCGTGGCTACACCTTC.

This chain joins TRBV18 and TRBJ1-1; unclear D gene. The CDR3 is 11 residues long. Germline CDR1 and CDR2: KGHSH and LQKENI. Between the trimmed V and J ends, which lost 6 bases and 8 bases, there was a span of 10 bases. The CDR3 DNA reads TGTGCCAGCTCCAGAGACGGGGAAGCTTTCTTT. This sequence encodes CASSRDGEAFF.

The genes are TRBV6-5 and TRBJ1-5; D not certain. This CDR3 spans 15 amino acids. The germline V gene encodes CDR1 MNHEY and CDR2 SVGAGI. Trimming pared 6 bases from V and 1 base from J, leaving 13 bases between. CDR3 protein: CASSEGSESNQPQHF. The CDR3 nucleotides are TGTGCCAGCAGCGAGGGCAGCGAGAGCAATCAGCCCCAGCATTTT.

The gene calls are TRBV19 and TRBJ1-1, with 10 positions matching TRBD1. The CDR3 has 14 amino acids. V was clipped by 9 bases and J by 6 bases; unmatched bases: 10. Germline values: CDR1 LNHDA, CDR2 SQIVND (reference sequence). The CDR3 coding sequence is TGTGCCAGCCATCCGGGACAGGGGCCATCTGAAGCTTTCTTT. Amino acids: CASHPGQGPSEAFF.

This chain joins TRBV3-1 (or the pseudogene TRBV3-2) and TRBJ1-1; D perhaps matches TRBD1 (5 bases). Germline V lookup: CDR1 LGHDT, CDR2 YNNKEL (reference sequence). The CDR3 is 15 amino acids. V lost 0 bases to trimming and J lost 5 bases, with 13 bases between them. CDR3 amino acids: CASSQEAGGATEAFF. The CDR3 nucleotides read TGTGCCAGCAGCCAAGAGGCTGGCGGGGCAACTGAAGCTTTCTTT.

V and J are TRBV5-8 and TRBJ1-2; 7 bases match TRBD1. Trimming at V came to 1 base and at J to 4 bases, leaving 7 bases not matched to a gene. CDR1 and CDR2 (germline): SGHTS, YDEGEE. The CDR3 consists of 15 residues. The CDR3 nucleotides are TGTGCCAGCAGCTTGCCGGATGGGACAGCCTATGGCTACACCTTC. Translation gives CASSLPDGTAYGYTF.

The rearrangement joins TRBV27 to TRBJ2-1; 9 bases are a match to TRBD2. CDR3 length equals 15 residues. V lost 6 bases and J lost 3; bases outside the gene matches: 6. Germline V gene lookup returns CDR1 MNHEY and CDR2 SMNVEV (reference sequence). This CDR3 reads CASREGGGGYNEQFF. DNA for the CDR3: TGTGCCAGCAGGGAAGGCGGGGGGGGCTACAATGAGCAGTTCTTC.

This sequence joins TRBV7-9 and TRBJ1-1; the D is unclear. The germline V gene has CDR1 SEHNR and CDR2 FQNEAQ (reference sequence). Deletions cut 2 bases from V and 3 bases from J, with 10 bases between. The CDR3 spans 14 residues. The CDR3: CASSLISRDTEAFF. CDR3 DNA sequence: TGTGCCAGCAGCTTAATTTCCCGGGACACTGAAGCTTTCTTT.

V and J are TRBV4-2 and TRBJ2-1, with D unresolved. CDR1 is LGHNA, CDR2 YNFKEQ, per germline. V was shortened by 4 bases and J by 5 bases, with 6 bases between the two germline ends. This CDR3 is 12 amino acids long. CDR3 in DNA: TGTGCCAGCAGCCCCAGTCACAATGAGCAGTTCTTC. Amino acids: CASSPSHNEQFF.